This T cell receptor (beta chain) comes out of a study of response to subunit inactivated influenza vaccine. Study-wide results and limits: Authors suggested few new T cells are recruited by each seasonal influenza vaccination.

V lost 8 bases to trimming and J lost 5 bases, with 18 bases between them. The V gene's germline CDR1 is LGHDT and CDR2 YNNKEL (reference sequence). This CDR3 has 14 amino acids. Each CDR3 protein gets one entry after TCRdb re-called the RT-PCR reads with MiXCR. The sample includes roughly 700,000 distinct CDR3 sequences, approximately 14% seen only once; the top ten take 11%. In this sample, this clonotype turned up a few times. Antigen: not known. The sequences come from PBMCs from blood, collected 11 to 12 days after vaccination. The V call is TRBV3-1, the J call TRBJ1-1; possible D gene TRBD1, 6 bases. The sequence came from a man in his fifties or sixties who received an inactivated influenza vaccine. CDR3 nucleotide sequence: TGTGCCAGCGGGCTTGGGGGGCGCATGACTGAAGCTTTCTTT. It yields the protein CASGLGGRMTEAFF. The full variable domain, rest sourced from reference TRBV3-1 and TRBJ1-1, is DTAVSQTPKYLVTQMGNDKSIKCEQNLGHDTMYWYKQDSKKFLKIMFSYNNKELIINETVPNRFSPKSPDKAHLNLHINSLELGDSAVYFCASGLGGRMTEAFFGQGTRLTVV.